The 28 T cell receptor beta chains presented below share a single source sample, sequenced in a study of siplizumab effects on memory and regulatory T cells (dated by TCRdb to the late 2010s). Libraries were prepared through the immunoSEQ multiplex PCR assay. Entries here come from immuneACCESS through TCRdb and include only in-frame sequences with V and J called. Some clones fail to appear in such tables; in the studies checked, an unresolved V gene covers under half of the shortfall, and the cause of the remainder is unknown. The sample has about 91,000 clones on record, approximately 94% of them singletons. The ten largest make up approximately 5.9% of the sample. The sequenced sample consisted of CD8+ T cells sorted from blood. All receptors come from a human donor in good health.

The J gene is TRBJ2-2, the V gene TRBV29-1; TRBD1 aligns across 8 bases. CDR1 and CDR2 (germline): SQVTM, ANQGSEA. V was pared by 7 bases and J by 6 bases, with 7 bases of the junction left unmatched. CDR3 length equals 13 residues. The CDR3 nucleotides are TGCAGCGCCAAGACAGGGGAGGCCGGGGAGCTGTTTTTT. Its translation: CSAKTGEAGELFF.

This clone was seen a single time. The chain has TRBV29-1 and TRBJ2-7, with 11 bases aligning to TRBD2. Germline loops: CDR1 SQVTM, CDR2 ANQGSEA. The J segment lost 5 bases and the V segment lost 6 bases, leaving 18 bases of the junction unmatched. The CDR3 is 17 amino acids. The CDR3: CSVTLAGGPVLGHEQYF. In DNA, the CDR3 is TGCAGCGTCACATTAGCGGGGGGGCCGGTCTTAGGCCACGAGCAGTACTTC.

The chain carries TRBV4-3 and TRBJ2-7; D possibly corresponds to TRBD1 (6 bases). Trimming shortened V by 6 bases and J by 7 bases, and 19 bases separated the two germline ends. The CDR3 has 14 amino acids. Germline V gene data show CDR1 as LGHNA and CDR2 as YSLEER. CDR3 sequence: CASSYEEGVGEQYF. The CDR3 nucleotides read TGCGCCAGCAGTTACGAAGAGGGGGTGGGTGAGCAGTACTTC.

The chain combines TRBV6-4 with TRBJ2-1; weak D call: TRBD1 (5 bases). This CDR3 comprises 14 residues. The germline V gene encodes CDR1 MRHNA and CDR2 SNTAGT. With 0 bases removed from V and 9 bases from J, the gap between germline ends came to 12 bases. The CDR3 coding sequence is TGTGCCAGCAGTGACTCGGGGCAGGCCAGTGAGCAGTTCTTC. Amino acids: CASSDSGQASEQFF.

This chain links TRBV12-5 with TRBJ2-7; D possibly corresponds to TRBD1 (5 bases). CDR3 size: 20 residues. V was pared by 5 bases and J by 5 bases, with 34 bases between. Germline CDR1 reads LGHNT; CDR2 reads FRNRAP. CDR3 nucleotide sequence: TGTGCTAGTGGTGAACCCCCCACCCCACGACGACCGACAGATTTGGACGAGCAGTACTTC. Protein: CASGEPPTPRRPTDLDEQYF.

The rearrangement joins TRBV9 to TRBJ1-3; the match to TRBD1 covers 7 bases. With V trimmed by 2 bases and J by 1 base, 6 bases remained unmatched. Germline V gene lookup returns CDR1 SGDLS and CDR2 YYNGEE. The CDR3 consists of 16 residues. CDR3 loop: CASSVGQGVSGNTIYF. The CDR3 DNA follows: TGTGCCAGCAGCGTGGGGCAGGGGGTATCTGGAAACACCATATATTTT.

CDR3 sequence reads: CASSFNRRLDTIYF. The CDR3 bases are TGTGCCAGCAGCTTTAATAGAAGGTTGGACACCATATATTTT. This chain uses TRBV11-3 with TRBJ1-3, with D unresolved. Germline CDR1 is SGHNT and CDR2 is YENEEA. The CDR3 sequence is 14 residues long. Trimming removed 3 bases from V and 8 bases from J, with 14 bases in between.

V usage is TRBV18 and J usage is TRBJ1-5, with a tentative D call TRBD1 (6 bases). The CDR3 has 15 residues. Germline values: CDR1 KGHSH, CDR2 LQKENI. V dropped 4 bases and J dropped 0 bases, with 10 bases sitting between them. CDR3 in amino acids: CASSQGDYSNQPQHF. The CDR3 nucleotides read TGTGCCAGCTCACAGGGGGATTATAGCAATCAGCCCCAGCATTTT.

V is TRBV7-9 and J is TRBJ2-7; D might be TRBD1 (5 bases). Between the trimmed V and J ends, which lost 2 bases and 0 bases, there was a span of 11 bases. The germline V gene encodes CDR1 SEHNR and CDR2 FQNEAQ (reference sequence). This CDR3 has 15 amino acids. In nucleotides, the CDR3 is TGTGCCAGCAGCTTAAGGACACAGAGCTCCTACGAGCAGTACTTC. This codes for CASSLRTQSSYEQYF.

This chain uses TRBV6-1 with TRBJ2-7; unclear D gene. The CDR3 has 15 residues. CDR1 and CDR2 from the germline V gene are MNHNS and SASEGT. Trimming cost V 2 bases and J 5 bases, with 16 bases left between them. Here the CDR3 DNA reads TGTGCCAGCAGTGAATGGAGCCTCAAGGACGACGAGCAGTACTTC. Translating gives CASSEWSLKDDEQYF.

This chain uses TRBV5-6 with TRBJ2-5, with D tentatively TRBD1 (6 bases). The V gene lost 1 base and the J gene lost 4 bases, with 11 bases spanning the gap. Germline-derived CDR1 and CDR2 are SGHDT and YYEEEE. The CDR3 sequence is 14 residues long. CDR3 protein: CASSLISGAETQYF. The CDR3 DNA is TGTGCCAGCAGCTTGATTTCAGGGGCAGAGACCCAGTACTTC.

V usage is TRBV5-6 and J usage is TRBJ2-7; 7 bases align to TRBD1. CDR3 size: 13 residues. Germline CDR1 reads SGHDT; CDR2 reads YYEEEE. With V trimmed by 3 bases and J by 3 bases, 3 bases remained unmatched. This CDR3 is CASSSGQIYEQYF. CDR3 bases: TGTGCCAGCAGCTCGGGACAGATCTACGAGCAGTACTTC.

The rearrangement links TRBV7-9 to TRBJ1-2; D unresolved. This CDR3 contains 16 residues. Germline CDR1 is SEHNR and CDR2 is FQNEAQ (reference sequence). Trimming shortened V by 5 bases and J by 6 bases, and 22 bases separated the two germline ends. The CDR3 protein is CASSHSSRENLHGYTF. The CDR3 region has the DNA TGTGCCAGCAGCCATTCAAGCCGGGAAAACCTCCATGGCTACACCTTC.

This chain links TRBV2 with TRBJ1-5, with TRBD1 matching over 9 bases. Germline trimming cut 8 bases from V and 7 bases from J; bases unmatched to any gene: 9. The CDR3 covers 14 residues. The germline V gene encodes CDR1 SNHLY and CDR2 FYNNEI. CDR3 loop: CASSRTGANQPQHF. CDR3 bases: TGTGCCAGCTCTAGGACAGGGGCTAACCAGCCCCAGCATTTT.

The V and J genes are TRBV11-2 and TRBJ1-1; TRBD1 is a possible D gene (5 bases). In germline, CDR1 is SGHAT, CDR2 FQNNGV. V lost 3 bases and J 2 bases, leaving 7 bases between the germline ends. The CDR3 has 13 residues. The CDR3 DNA reads as TGTGCCAGCAGCTTGGGACCCAACACTGAAGCTTTCTTT. Its translation is CASSLGPNTEAFF.

A single count supports this clone. V gene TRBV11-2 combines with J gene TRBJ1-1, with TRBD1 identical over 7 bases. V lost 5 bases, J lost 0 bases, and 3 bases stayed unmatched. Germline V gene data show CDR1 as SGHAT and CDR2 as FQNNGV. The CDR3 is 14 residues long. CDR3 amino acids: CASSPGTVNTEAFF. The CDR3 coding sequence is TGTGCCAGCAGCCCTGGGACAGTGAACACTGAAGCTTTCTTT.

The chain uses TRBV30 and TRBJ2-7; perhaps TRBD2 as D (5 bases). The CDR3 has 13 residues. Trimming pared 1 base from V and 4 bases from J, leaving 11 bases between. CDR1 is GTSNPN, CDR2 SVGIG, per germline (reference sequence). Here the CDR3 DNA reads TGTGCCTGGAGTGGGTGGGGAGAGTACGAGCAGTACTTC. Its protein is CAWSGWGEYEQYF.

The gene calls are TRBV5-1 and TRBJ2-7, with a possible D match to TRBD1 (5 bases). Trimming left V 7 bases short and J 2 bases short, with 13 bases between. This CDR3 has 13 amino acids. CDR1 is SGHRS, CDR2 YFSETQ, per germline. CDR3 bases: TGCGCCAGCTCCGCAGGGATTACCTACGAGCAGTACTTC. It yields the protein CASSAGITYEQYF.

The chain has TRBV30 and TRBJ2-2; D may be TRBD1 or TRBD2 (6 bases each). The CDR3 spans 15 residues. Germline-derived CDR1 and CDR2 are GTSNPN and SVGIG (reference sequence). The germline V and J ends were trimmed by 4 bases and 3 bases, with 15 bases remaining between them. CDR3: CAWKRGVLDTGELFF. CDR3 DNA: TGTGCCTGGAAGAGGGGGGTTTTGGACACCGGGGAGCTGTTTTTT. The full variable domain, completed using reference TRBV30 and TRBJ2-2, is SQTIHQWPATLVQPVGSPLSLECTVEGTSNPNLYWYRQAAGRGLQLLFYSVGIGQISSEVPQNLSASRPQDRQFILSSKKLLLSDSGFYLCAWKRGVLDTGELFFGEGSRLTVL.

The chain carries TRBV5-6 and TRBJ2-7; the match to TRBD1 covers 9 bases. The CDR3 extends over 14 amino acids. CDR1 is SGHDT, CDR2 YYEEEE, per germline. V lost 4 bases, J lost 4 bases, and 6 bases stayed unmatched. CDR3 residues: CASSTGTGMYEQYF. As DNA, the CDR3 is TGTGCCAGCAGCACCGGGACAGGGATGTACGAGCAGTACTTC.

The chain joins TRBV7-3 to TRBJ2-7, with D possibly TRBD1 on 7 matching bases. CDR3 size: 17 residues. Germline values: CDR1 SGHTA, CDR2 FQGTGA. Trimming stripped 0 bases from V and 1 base from J, with 16 bases between. The DNA for the CDR3 is TGTGCCAGCAGCTTAACGGGGGGCAACAGGGGATCCTACGAGCAGTACTTC. Translated, it gives CASSLTGGNRGSYEQYF.

This chain uses TRBV27 with TRBJ2-1; D possibly matches TRBD1 or TRBD2 (5 bases each). Per the germline V gene, CDR1 is MNHEY and CDR2 is SMNVEV (reference sequence). The CDR3 runs 15 residues. Trimming took off 3 bases at V and 2 bases at J, with 11 bases between the two ends. CDR3 sequence: CASSFYGAAYNEQFF. The CDR3, as DNA: TGTGCCAGCAGTTTTTACGGGGCGGCCTACAATGAGCAGTTCTTC.

The V call is TRBV9, the J call TRBJ2-3; D perhaps matches TRBD2 (5 bases). CDR3 length equals 15 residues. The germline V gene encodes CDR1 SGDLS and CDR2 YYNGEE. V lost 3 bases to trimming and J lost 1 base, with 12 bases between them. The CDR3 is CASSASEAGTDTQYF. The CDR3 nucleotides read TGTGCCAGCAGCGCCTCGGAGGCTGGCACAGATACGCAGTATTTT.

V gene TRBV19 combines with J gene TRBJ1-5; no definite D call. The CDR3 contains 15 residues. Germline CDR1 is LNHDA and CDR2 is SQIVND (reference sequence). V was shortened by 4 bases and J by 3 bases, with 13 bases between the two germline ends. The CDR3, as DNA: TGTGCCAGTAGTAAAACTGACACCAACAATCAGCCCCAGCATTTT. It yields the protein CASSKTDTNNQPQHF.

V is TRBV27 and J is TRBJ1-1; possible D gene TRBD1, 6 bases. Germline V lookup: CDR1 MNHEY, CDR2 SMNVEV (reference sequence). CDR3 length equals 13 residues. V was pared by 5 bases and J by 3 bases, with 10 bases between. The CDR3 nucleotides read TGTGCCAGCAGTACAGGACAGTACACTGAAGCTTTCTTT. Its protein is CASSTGQYTEAFF.

The rearrangement links TRBV11-2 to TRBJ2-1, with 8 bases fitting TRBD1. With 5 bases clipped from V and 5 bases from J, the junction kept 8 bases outside the gene matches. The germline CDR1 and CDR2 sequences are SGHAT and FQNNGV. This CDR3 is 15 amino acids long. CDR3 DNA sequence: TGTGCCAGCAGCCCGTGGGACAGGTTAGACAATGAGCAGTTCTTC. It yields the protein CASSPWDRLDNEQFF.

J is TRBJ2-2 and V is TRBV7-6; 13 bases align to TRBD2. V gave up 10 bases and J gave up 0 bases; unmatched junction bases: 5. CDR1 is SGHVS and CDR2 is FNYEAQ in the germline V gene. The length of the CDR3 is 16 residues. This chain's CDR3 is CAIGLAGATNTGELFF. The CDR3 region has the DNA TGTGCCATCGGACTAGCGGGGGCCACGAACACCGGGGAGCTGTTTTTT.

In DNA, the CDR3 is TGTGCCAGTAGTGCGAGCGGGAGGGCAGATACGCAGTATTTT. Translation gives CASSASGRADTQYF. The chain combines TRBV19 with TRBJ2-3, with 10 bases fitting TRBD2. V lost 5 bases, J lost 4 bases, and 3 bases stayed unmatched. Germline V gene data show CDR1 as LNHDA and CDR2 as SQIVND (reference sequence). The CDR3 totals 14 residues.